This T cell receptor beta chain is drawn from a study of CD8 T cells in Susac syndrome (dated by TCRdb to about 2019). Regarding the complete study: The study used repertoire sequencing to test whether antigen drove CD8+ T cell activation and differentiation in Susac syndrome. Overall study outcomes, separate from this receptor: The number of individuals in the TCR sequencing and HLA analysis was acknowledged as relatively small.

In regard to this clonotype: What this receptor recognizes is not known. No base-level quality is on record; no much larger clone is a single base apart.

RNA was extracted using the RNeasy kit, and roughly 0.5 to 1 ug of the RNA was reverse transcribed with random hexamers. The immunoSEQ multiplex PCR assay, which covers 54 Vbeta and 13 Jbeta segments, was used to amplify TCR beta CDR3 regions. PCR amplification bias was corrected by using a synthetic template baseline for primer optimization and computational correction. The original pipeline was this. Reads were annotated to V, D and J genes per IMGT and analyzed with immunoSEQ Analyzer, keeping only productive sequences. To calculate clonality, Shannon entropy was normalized by log2 of the number of productive unique sequences and then subtracted from one. Public and private clones were assessed among the 100 most prevalent clones of each patient and control. Clones were defined as Susac-specific if absent from the healthy and MS cohorts, from 900 to 1,200 published viral clones and from other ImmuneACCESS disease sequences. TCRdb itself trimmed the public reads at Q25 with fastp, ran MiXCR and retained productive beta chains. Rows merge per CDR3 protein into single entries with the most common DNA and genes. The V and J calls come from TCRdb's annotation, not from the publication. This sample has fewer than 150,000 distinct CDR3 sequences in its table, and 90% to 95% of those were observed once. Of the sample, around 0.12% is held by the ten largest clones.

The germline V gene supplies CDR1 SGHVS and CDR2 FNYEAQ. CDR3 length: 12 amino acids, cysteine to phenylalanine. Left in the record is the CDR3 DNA by itself, 36 bases read in frame from the first base. The V end loses 1 base and the J end loses 6 bases, and a stretch of 7 bases separates them. Peripheral blood CD8+ and CD4+ T cells from healthy donors, Susac syndrome patients and multiple sclerosis patients were profiled using high-throughput TCR beta sequencing. The healthy donors served as controls matched for age and sex. CD8+ TEMRA cells were enriched by FACS, while bulk CD8+ and CD4+ T cells were purified by magnetic negative isolation. Blood was drawn into EDTA tubes, processed within 24 hours, and PBMCs were isolated by density gradient centrifugation. PBMCs intended for TCR sequencing were cryopreserved in liquid nitrogen and were subsequently thawed in a 37 degrees C water bath. The sorted or isolated CD4+, CD8+ and CD8+ TEMRA cells reached a purity of at least 90%.

The chain employs TRBV7-6 and TRBJ2-7, with an unclear D gene assignment. This sequence originates from a human donor in good health. Sample: CD4+ T cells from PBMCs. The CDR3 reads as follows: CASSLEIGEQYF. The base sequence is TGTGCCAGCAGCTTAGAGATCGGCGAGCAGTACTTC.